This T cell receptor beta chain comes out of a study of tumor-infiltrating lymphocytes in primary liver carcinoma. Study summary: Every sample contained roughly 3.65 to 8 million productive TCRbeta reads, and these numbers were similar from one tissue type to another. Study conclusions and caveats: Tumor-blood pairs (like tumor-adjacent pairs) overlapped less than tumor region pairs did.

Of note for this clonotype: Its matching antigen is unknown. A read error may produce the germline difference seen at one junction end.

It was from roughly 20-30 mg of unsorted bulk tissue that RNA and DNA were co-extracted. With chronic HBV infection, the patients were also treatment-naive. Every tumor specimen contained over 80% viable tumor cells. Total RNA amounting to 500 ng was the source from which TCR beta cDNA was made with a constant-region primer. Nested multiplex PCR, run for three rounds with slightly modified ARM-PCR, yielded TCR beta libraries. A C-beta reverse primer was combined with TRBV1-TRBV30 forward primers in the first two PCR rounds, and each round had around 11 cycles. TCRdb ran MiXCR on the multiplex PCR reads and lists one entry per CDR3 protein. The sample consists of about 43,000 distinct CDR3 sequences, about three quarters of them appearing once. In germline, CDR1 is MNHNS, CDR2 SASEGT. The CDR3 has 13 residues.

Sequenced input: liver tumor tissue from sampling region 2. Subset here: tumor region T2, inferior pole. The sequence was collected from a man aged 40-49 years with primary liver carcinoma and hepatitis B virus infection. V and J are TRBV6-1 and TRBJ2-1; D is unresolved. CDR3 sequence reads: CTSSIGIYNEQFF. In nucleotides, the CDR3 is TGTACCAGCAGTATTGGAATATACAATGAGCAGTTCTTC.